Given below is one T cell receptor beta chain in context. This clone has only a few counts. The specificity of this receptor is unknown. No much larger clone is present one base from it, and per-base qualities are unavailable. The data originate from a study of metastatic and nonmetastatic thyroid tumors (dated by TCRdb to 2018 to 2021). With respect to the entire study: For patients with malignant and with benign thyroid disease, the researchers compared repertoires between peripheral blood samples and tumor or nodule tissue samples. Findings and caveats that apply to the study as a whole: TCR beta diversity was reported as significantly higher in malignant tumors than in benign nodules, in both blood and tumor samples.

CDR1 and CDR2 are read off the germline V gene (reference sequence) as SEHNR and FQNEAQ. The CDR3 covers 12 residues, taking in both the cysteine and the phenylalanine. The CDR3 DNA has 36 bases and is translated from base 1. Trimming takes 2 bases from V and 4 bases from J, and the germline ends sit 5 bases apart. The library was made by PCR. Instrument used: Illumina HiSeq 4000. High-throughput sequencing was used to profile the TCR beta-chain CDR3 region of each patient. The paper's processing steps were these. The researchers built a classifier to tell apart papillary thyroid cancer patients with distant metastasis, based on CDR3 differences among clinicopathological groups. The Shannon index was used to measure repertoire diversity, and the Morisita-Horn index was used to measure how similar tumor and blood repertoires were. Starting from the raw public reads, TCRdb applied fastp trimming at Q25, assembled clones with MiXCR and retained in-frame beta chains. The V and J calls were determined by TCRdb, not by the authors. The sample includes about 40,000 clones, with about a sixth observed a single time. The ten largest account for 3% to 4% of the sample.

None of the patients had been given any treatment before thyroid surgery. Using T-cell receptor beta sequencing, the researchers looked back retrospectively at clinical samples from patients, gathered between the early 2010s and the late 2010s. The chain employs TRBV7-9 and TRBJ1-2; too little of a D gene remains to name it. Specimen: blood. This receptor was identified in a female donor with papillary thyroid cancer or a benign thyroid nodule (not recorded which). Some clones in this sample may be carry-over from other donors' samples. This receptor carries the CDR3 CASSLRSYGYTF. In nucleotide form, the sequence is TGTGCCAGCAGCTTACGATCCTATGGCTACACCTTC.